This T cell receptor (beta chain) was profiled in a study of graft-versus-host responses after intestinal transplantation. About the research overall: Multivisceral, liver-intestinal, or isolated intestinal transplants were received by the recipients. All recipients were given anti-thymocyte globulin induction, and tacrolimus and steroids were then administered for 2 to 4 years.

Of note for this clone: Its matching antigen is unknown.

General study points: Researchers found peak circulating GvH clone levels linked to early post-transplant HvG declines. The marrow of recipients harbored GvH clones, and ileum or blood showed some of them first.

The CDR3 spans 12 residues. V was trimmed by 0 bases and J by 4 bases, leaving 5 bases between them. Germline V lookup: CDR1 SGHRS, CDR2 YFSETQ. TCRdb's table, derived via immunoSEQ multiplex PCR, lists solely in-frame clones and lacks some. Of tens of thousands of clones in the sample, under 90% were seen once. The clonotype originates from a human donor who received an intestinal transplant. J is TRBJ2-7 and V is TRBV5-1, with D unclear. This material consisted of unstimulated CD4+ T cells sorted from spleen or lymph node cells, taken before intestinal transplant. DNA for the CDR3: TGCGCCAGCAGCTTGGAGAGGTACGAGCAGTACTTC. This encodes CASSLERYEQYF.